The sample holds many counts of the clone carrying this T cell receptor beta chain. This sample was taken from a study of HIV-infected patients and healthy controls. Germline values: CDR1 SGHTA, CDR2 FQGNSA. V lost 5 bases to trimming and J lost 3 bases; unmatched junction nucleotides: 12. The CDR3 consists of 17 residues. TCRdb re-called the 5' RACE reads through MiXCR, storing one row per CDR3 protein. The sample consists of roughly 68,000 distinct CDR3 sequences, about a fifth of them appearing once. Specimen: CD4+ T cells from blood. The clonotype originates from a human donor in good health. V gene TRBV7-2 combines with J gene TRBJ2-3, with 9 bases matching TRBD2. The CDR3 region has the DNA TGTGCCAGCAGCCCATCCTGGGGCGGGGGGGCAACAGATACGCAGTATTTT. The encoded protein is CASSPSWGGGATDTQYF.